This TCR beta chain is from a study of blood T cell repertoires in COVID-19 (dated by TCRdb to about 2020). About the investigation overall: Collaborator samples came from the United States, Italy and Spain and covered acute and convalescent phases of COVID-19. The prospective study material was composed of cDNA or gDNA derived from T cells, B-cell-depleted T cells, or PBMCs. Subjects who had been exposed to COVID-19, were actively infected with it, or had recovered from it provided the deeply sampled blood TCRbeta repertoires that made up the dataset. The repertoires were released in a freely available public database meant as a resource for research on the immune response to SARS-CoV-2. The samples were drawn from two sources: the first 160 participants of the ongoing ImmuneRACE study, and about 1,300 subjects contributed by 6 global collaborators. Sample metadata almost always included a de-identified subject ID, COVID-19 status, age in years and sex. HLA class I and class II types, where available, came from metadata supplied by the sample provider rather than from assay-based typing.

Overall study outcomes, separate from this receptor: The amount of clinical and demographic metadata varied by source and participant and was provided uncurated.

TCRbeta CDR3 regions were amplified from genomic DNA using the immunoSEQ Assay, a bias-controlled multiplex PCR. Per the source publication's procedure: The number of nucleated cells in each sample was estimated by amplification of reference gene primers within the assay. Sequence reads were collapsed and filtered to measure the absolute abundance of every unique TCRbeta CDR3 rearrangement. For each sample, productive Simpson clonality was calculated as the square root of Simpson's diversity index over productive rearrangements. The source is immuneACCESS, and TCRdb retained only in-frame sequences with V and J called. Part of the clones is not carried over; for the studies checked, unresolved V genes explain less than half of this, and the remainder is unexplained. That table supplies the V and J calls and clone size; D and trimming were determined from the DNA. In this sample the table shows approximately 12,000 clones, about nine tenths of which occur a single time. The ten largest make up over 25% of the sample.

Of note for this clone: No cognate antigen has been identified for it. No clone much larger than this one lies a single base away; base qualities are absent.

The CDR3, cysteine through phenylalanine, is 12 amino acids long. Solely the CDR3 DNA is kept, with 36 bases framed from the first base. Relative to germline, V is 4 bases shorter and J is 9 bases shorter, with 15 bases between their ends. The germline V gene sets CDR1 to SQVTM and CDR2 to ANQGSEA. Collaborating institutions collected whole blood in K2EDTA tubes following their own protocols. For TCRbeta analysis, collaborators shipped samples as frozen whole blood, isolated PBMCs, or DNA extracted from either of those sample types. The V and J segments used are TRBV29-1 and TRBJ1-2; too little of a D gene remains to name it. The material sequenced was peripheral blood. This receptor was obtained from a woman aged 70 to 79 with active COVID-19. The DNA sequence is as follows: TGCAGCGTTGCCGATCATAGGAGGAGCTACACCTTC. This sequence encodes CSVADHRRSYTF.